The clone carrying this T cell receptor beta chain was seen a few times. Its target is unknown. This CDR3 has 14 amino acids. Germline CDR1 reads ENHRY; CDR2 reads SYGVKD. With 0 bases removed from V and 5 bases from J, the gap between germline ends came to 8 bases. The data originate from a study of early T cells in non-severe SARS-CoV-2 infection. Regarding the study as a whole: Missing private and CD4 specificities, VDJdb matching favored anti-spike CD8 responses.

TCRdb reprocessed the 5' RACE reads with MiXCR, giving one entry per CDR3 protein. The sample contains about 67,000 distinct CDR3 sequences, under 14% of which appear only once. The sequenced sample was whole blood. The clonotype comes from an adult who was a healthcare worker with PCR-confirmed SARS-CoV-2 infection or an uninfected control (not recorded which). The chain has TRBV10-3 and TRBJ2-1; possible D gene TRBD1, 6 bases. As DNA, the CDR3 is TGTGCCATCAGTGAGTCGAGACAGGACAATGAGCAGTTCTTC. Protein: CAISESRQDNEQFF.